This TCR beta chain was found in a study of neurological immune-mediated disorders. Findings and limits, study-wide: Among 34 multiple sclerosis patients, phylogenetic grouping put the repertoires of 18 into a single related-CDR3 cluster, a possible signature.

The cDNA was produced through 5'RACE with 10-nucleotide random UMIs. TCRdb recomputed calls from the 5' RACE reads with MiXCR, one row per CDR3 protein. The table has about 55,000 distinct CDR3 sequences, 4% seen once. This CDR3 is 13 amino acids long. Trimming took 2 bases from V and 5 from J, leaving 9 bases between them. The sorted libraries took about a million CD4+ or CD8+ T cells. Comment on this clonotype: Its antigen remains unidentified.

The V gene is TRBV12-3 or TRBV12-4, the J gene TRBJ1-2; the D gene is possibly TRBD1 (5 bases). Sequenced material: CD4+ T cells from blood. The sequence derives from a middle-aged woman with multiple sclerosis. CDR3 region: CASSLRAGYGYTF. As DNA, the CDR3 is TGTGCCAGCAGTTTAAGGGCAGGGTATGGCTACACCTTC.